This TCR beta chain was sequenced during a study of blood T cell repertoires in COVID-19. Study summary: Some COVID-19 samples were acute and others convalescent; all came from the United States, Italy and Spain. In each case, the material was cDNA or gDNA derived from T cells, B-cell-depleted T cells, or PBMCs.

In the source study's methods: Reference gene primer amplification gave nucleated cell count estimates. Produced via immunoSEQ multiplex PCR; TCRdb's table is partial and in-frame only. V and J calls and clone size are as listed in that table; D and trimming were resolved from the DNA. Of under 300,000 clones listed, 75% to 85% are singletons. Germline CDR1 is SGHAT and CDR2 is FQNNGV. There are 14 residues in the CDR3. Germline trimming cut 4 bases from V and 6 bases from J; bases unmatched to any gene: 6. Sequenced: peripheral blood. The sequence derives from a human donor in a cohort sampled during active COVID-19. The J gene is TRBJ2-1, the V gene TRBV11-2, with 7 bases fitting TRBD1. The CDR3 region is CASSSQGLSNEQFF. CDR3 bases: TGTGCCAGCAGCTCACAGGGGTTGAGCAATGAGCAGTTCTTC.